This T cell receptor beta chain was captured by sequencing in a study of control samples from healthy donors and cancer patients. Assay: immunoSEQ multiplex PCR; the TCRdb copy retains only in-frame clones and omits some. Of over 120,000 clones listed, roughly 94% are singletons. This CDR3 spans 15 amino acids. The trim removed 10 bases at V and 0 bases at J, leaving 10 bases unmatched. CDR1 is MNHEY and CDR2 is SVGAGI in the germline V gene. The sequence derives from a man aged 55 to 70 with colorectal cancer. The specimen sequenced was PBMCs. The rearrangement uses TRBV6-5 and TRBJ2-5; 8 bases map to TRBD2. CDR3 protein: CATTTSVGYQETQYF. CDR3 nucleotides: TGTGCCACTACGACTAGCGTTGGATACCAAGAGACCCAGTACTTC.